Listed below are T cell receptor beta chains from one sample, sequenced in a study of blood T cell repertoires in COVID-19. TCRdb keeps only in-frame clones here, not all; method: immunoSEQ multiplex PCR. The top ten clones hold about 5.8% of a sample with about 160,000 clones, more than 65% of them seen once. The sequenced sample was PBMCs or T cells enriched from blood (not recorded which). These receptors all stem from a woman aged 40 to 50 with acute COVID-19. Each CDR3 is given with its conserved first and last residue.

v_gene: TRBV18; CDR3aa: CASSPPSSTDTQYF
v_gene: TRBV4-2; CDR3aa: CASSQEGQKTYNEQFF
v_gene: TRBV7-9; CDR3aa: CASTSGVPDTQYF
v_gene: TRBV12-5; CDR3aa: CASGRQGGSYEQYF
v_gene: TRBV7-9; CDR3aa: CASGGQWDSETQYF
v_gene: TRBV7-9; CDR3aa: CASSWLSGEGDGYTF
v_gene: TRBV12-3/TRBV12-4; CDR3aa: CASRGLAGHQYF
v_gene: TRBV11-2; CDR3aa: CASSLSTGLDTEAFF
v_gene: TRBV19; CDR3aa: CASSPGGLEETQYF
v_gene: TRBV25-1; CDR3aa: CASSEKGGQAGYTF
v_gene: TRBV30; CDR3aa: CAWSSGGAYEQYF
v_gene: TRBV20-1; CDR3aa: CSANRGYEQYF
v_gene: TRBV12-3/TRBV12-4; CDR3aa: CASSFQVNYGYTF
v_gene: TRBV12-3/TRBV12-4; CDR3aa: CASSSSGNNQFF
v_gene: TRBV18; CDR3aa: CASSPPVGAGKLFF
v_gene: TRBV9; CDR3aa: CASSVGPSGGSYEQYF
v_gene: TRBV30; CDR3aa: CAWDQRGRGRAGYGYTF
v_gene: TRBV9; CDR3aa: CASSVVGDTDTQYF
v_gene: TRBV6-5; CDR3aa: CASSPTGTGSNEQFF
v_gene: TRBV2; CDR3aa: CASRQAAPCF
v_gene: TRBV25-1; CDR3aa: CASSGQGRDYTF
v_gene: TRBV2; CDR3aa: CASKPGTGLRNSPLHF
v_gene: TRBV14; CDR3aa: CASSQGQVAEAFF
v_gene: TRBV4-1; CDR3aa: CASSQAEWRETKNIQYF
v_gene: TRBV9; CDR3aa: CASSTATSGADNEQFF
v_gene: TRBV14; CDR3aa: CASSPPGTGKVHEQYF
v_gene: TRBV5-5; CDR3aa: CASSWPGTGPEAFF
v_gene: TRBV5-6; CDR3aa: CASSRRTSGSQETQYF